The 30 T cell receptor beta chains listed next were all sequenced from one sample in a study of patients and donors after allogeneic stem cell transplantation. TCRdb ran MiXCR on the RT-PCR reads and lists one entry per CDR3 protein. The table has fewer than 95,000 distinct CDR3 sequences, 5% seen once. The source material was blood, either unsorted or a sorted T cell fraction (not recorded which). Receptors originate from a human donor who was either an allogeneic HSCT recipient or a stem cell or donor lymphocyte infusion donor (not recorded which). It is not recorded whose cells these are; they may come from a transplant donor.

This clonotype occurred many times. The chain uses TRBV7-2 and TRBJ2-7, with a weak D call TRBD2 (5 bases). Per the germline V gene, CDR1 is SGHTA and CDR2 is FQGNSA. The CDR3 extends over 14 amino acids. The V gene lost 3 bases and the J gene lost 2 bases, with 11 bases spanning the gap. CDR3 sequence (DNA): TGTGCCAGCAGCTTTAACTCGGGAACCTACGAGCAGTACTTC. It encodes CASSFNSGTYEQYF.

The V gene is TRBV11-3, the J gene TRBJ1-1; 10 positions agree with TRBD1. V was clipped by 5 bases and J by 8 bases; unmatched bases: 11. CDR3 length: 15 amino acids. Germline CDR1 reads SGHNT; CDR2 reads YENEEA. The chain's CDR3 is CASSEGQGVVREAFF. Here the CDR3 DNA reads TGTGCCAGCAGCGAAGGACAGGGGGTGGTTCGGGAAGCTTTCTTT.

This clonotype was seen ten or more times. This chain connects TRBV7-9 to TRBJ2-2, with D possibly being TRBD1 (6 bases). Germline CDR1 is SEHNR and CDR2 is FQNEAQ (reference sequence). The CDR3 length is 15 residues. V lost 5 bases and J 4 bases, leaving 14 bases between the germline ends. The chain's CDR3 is CASSPLQGPTGELFF. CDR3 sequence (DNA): TGTGCCAGCAGCCCTCTACAGGGCCCCACCGGGGAGCTGTTTTTT.

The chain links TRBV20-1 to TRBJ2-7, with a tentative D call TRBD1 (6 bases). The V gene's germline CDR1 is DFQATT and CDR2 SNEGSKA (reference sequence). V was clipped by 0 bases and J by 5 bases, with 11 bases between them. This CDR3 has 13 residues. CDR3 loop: CSAREYRVDEQYF. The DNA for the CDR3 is TGCAGTGCTAGAGAATACAGGGTTGACGAGCAGTACTTC.

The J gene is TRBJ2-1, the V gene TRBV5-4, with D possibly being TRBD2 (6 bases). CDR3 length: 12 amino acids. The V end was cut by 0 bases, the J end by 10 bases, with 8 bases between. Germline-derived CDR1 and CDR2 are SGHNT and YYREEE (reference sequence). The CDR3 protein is CASSLEAGEQFF. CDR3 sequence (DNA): TGTGCCAGCAGCTTGGAGGCGGGGGAGCAGTTCTTC.

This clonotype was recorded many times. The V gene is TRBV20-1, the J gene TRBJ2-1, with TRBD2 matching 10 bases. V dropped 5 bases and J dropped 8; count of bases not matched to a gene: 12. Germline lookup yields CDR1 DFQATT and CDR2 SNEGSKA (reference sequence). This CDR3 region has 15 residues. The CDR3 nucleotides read TGCAGTGCTCCGCCTAGCGGGGGCCAGGGCTATGAGCAGTTCTTC. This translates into CSAPPSGGQGYEQFF.

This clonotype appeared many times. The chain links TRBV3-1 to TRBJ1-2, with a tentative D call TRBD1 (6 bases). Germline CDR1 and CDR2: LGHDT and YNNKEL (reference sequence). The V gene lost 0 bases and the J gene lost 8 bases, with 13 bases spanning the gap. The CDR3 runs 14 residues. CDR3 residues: CASSQDTGLRGYTF. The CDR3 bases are TGTGCCAGCAGCCAAGATACAGGGTTACGGGGCTACACCTTC.

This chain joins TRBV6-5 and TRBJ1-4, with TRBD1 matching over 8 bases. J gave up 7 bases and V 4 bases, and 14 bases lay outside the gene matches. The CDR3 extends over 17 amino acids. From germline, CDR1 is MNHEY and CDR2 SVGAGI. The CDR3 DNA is TGTGCCAGCAGTTTCCCGGGACAGGCGGATCCACTTGAAAAACTGTTTTTT. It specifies CASSFPGQADPLEKLFF.

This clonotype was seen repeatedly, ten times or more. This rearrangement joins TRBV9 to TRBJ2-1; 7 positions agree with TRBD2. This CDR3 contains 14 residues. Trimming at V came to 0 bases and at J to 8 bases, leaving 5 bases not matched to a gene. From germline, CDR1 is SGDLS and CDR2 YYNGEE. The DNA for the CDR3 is TGTGCCAGCAGCGTAGCTCCGGGAGGTGATGAGCAGTTCTTC. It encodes CASSVAPGGDEQFF.

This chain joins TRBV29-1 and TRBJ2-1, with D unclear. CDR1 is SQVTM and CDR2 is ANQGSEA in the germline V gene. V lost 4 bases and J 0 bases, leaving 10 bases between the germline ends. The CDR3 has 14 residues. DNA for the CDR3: TGCAGCGTTGTTGGAGAGAGCTCCTACAATGAGCAGTTCTTC. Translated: CSVVGESSYNEQFF.

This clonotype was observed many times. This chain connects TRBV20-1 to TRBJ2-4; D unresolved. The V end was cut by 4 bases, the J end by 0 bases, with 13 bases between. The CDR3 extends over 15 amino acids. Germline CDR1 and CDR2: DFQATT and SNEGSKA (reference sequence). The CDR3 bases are TGCAGTGCTAATTCCGCAGTCGTAGCCAAAAACATTCAGTACTTC. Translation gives CSANSAVVAKNIQYF.

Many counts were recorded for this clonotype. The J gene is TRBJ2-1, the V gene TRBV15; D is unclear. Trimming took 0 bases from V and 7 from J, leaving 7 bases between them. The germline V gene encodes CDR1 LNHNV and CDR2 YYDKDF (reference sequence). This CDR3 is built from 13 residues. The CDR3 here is CATSREQHNEQFF. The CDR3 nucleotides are TGTGCCACCAGCAGAGAACAGCATAATGAGCAGTTCTTC. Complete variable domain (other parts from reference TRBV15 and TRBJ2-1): DAMVIQNPRYQVTQFGKPVTLSCSQTLNHNVMYWYQQKSSQAPKLLFHYYDKDFNNEADTPDNFQSRRPNTSFCFLDIRSPGLGDTAMYLCATSREQHNEQFFGPGTRLTVL.

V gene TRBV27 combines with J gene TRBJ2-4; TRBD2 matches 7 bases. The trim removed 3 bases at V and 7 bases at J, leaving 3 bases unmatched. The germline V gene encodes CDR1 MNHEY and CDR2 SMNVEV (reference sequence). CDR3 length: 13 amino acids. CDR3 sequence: CASSFRGGNIQYF. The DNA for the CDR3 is TGTGCCAGCAGTTTTAGGGGAGGGAACATTCAGTACTTC.

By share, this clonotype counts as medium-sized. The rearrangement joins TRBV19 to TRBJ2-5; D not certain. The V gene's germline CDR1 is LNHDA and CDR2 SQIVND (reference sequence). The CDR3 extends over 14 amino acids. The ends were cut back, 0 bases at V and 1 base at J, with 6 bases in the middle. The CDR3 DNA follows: TGTGCCAGTAGTATAGACCACAGCCAAGAGACCCAGTACTTC. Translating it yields CASSIDHSQETQYF. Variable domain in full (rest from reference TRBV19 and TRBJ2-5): DGGITQSPKYLFRKEGQNVTLSCEQNLNHDAMYWYRQDPGQGLRLIYYSQIVNDFQKGDIAEGYSVSREKKESFPLTVTSAQKNPTAFYLCASSIDHSQETQYFGPGTRLLVL.

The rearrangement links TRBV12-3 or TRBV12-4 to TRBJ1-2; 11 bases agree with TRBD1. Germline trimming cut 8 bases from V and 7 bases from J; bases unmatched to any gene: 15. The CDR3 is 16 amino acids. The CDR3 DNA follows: TGTGCCAGCTTTCGGGGGGCGGGACAGGGGGTATCTGGCTACACCTTC. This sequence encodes CASFRGAGQGVSGYTF.

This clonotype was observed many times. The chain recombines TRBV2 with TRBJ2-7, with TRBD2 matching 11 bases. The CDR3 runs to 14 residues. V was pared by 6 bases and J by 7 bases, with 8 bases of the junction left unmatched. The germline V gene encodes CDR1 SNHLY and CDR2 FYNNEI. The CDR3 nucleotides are TGTGCCAGCAGGATAGCGGGAGGGCCGAGGGAGCAGTACTTC. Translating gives CASRIAGGPREQYF. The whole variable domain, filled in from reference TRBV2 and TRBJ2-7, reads EPEVTQTPSHQVTQMGQEVILRCVPISNHLYFYWYRQILGQKVEFLVSFYNNEISEKSEIFDDQFSVERPDGSNFTLKIRSTKLEDSAMYFCASRIAGGPREQYFGPGTRLTVT.

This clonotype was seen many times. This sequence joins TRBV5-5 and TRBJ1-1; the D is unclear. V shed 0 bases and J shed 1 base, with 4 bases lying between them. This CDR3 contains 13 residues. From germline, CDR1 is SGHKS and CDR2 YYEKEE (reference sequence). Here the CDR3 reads CASSLAANTEAFF. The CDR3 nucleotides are TGTGCCAGCAGCTTGGCCGCGAACACTGAAGCTTTCTTT.

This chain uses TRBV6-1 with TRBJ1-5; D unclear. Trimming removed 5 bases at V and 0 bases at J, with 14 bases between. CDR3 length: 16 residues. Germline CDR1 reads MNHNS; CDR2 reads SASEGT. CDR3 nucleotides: TGTGCCAGCAGTACTATGGGCAGCTATAGCAATCAGCCCCAGCATTTT. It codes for CASSTMGSYSNQPQHF.

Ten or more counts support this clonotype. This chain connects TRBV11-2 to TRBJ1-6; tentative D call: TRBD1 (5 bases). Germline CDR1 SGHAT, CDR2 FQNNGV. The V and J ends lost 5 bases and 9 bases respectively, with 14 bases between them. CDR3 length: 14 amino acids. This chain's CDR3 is CASSLRGDGSPLHF. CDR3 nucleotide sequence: TGTGCCAGCAGCCTCCGAGGGGACGGTTCACCCCTCCACTTT. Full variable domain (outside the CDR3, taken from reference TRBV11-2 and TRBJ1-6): EAGVAQSPRYKIIEKRQSVAFWCNPISGHATLYWYQQILGQGPKLLIQFQNNGVVDDSQLPKDRFSAERLKGVDSTLKIQPAKLEDSAVYLCASSLRGDGSPLHFGNGTRLTVT.

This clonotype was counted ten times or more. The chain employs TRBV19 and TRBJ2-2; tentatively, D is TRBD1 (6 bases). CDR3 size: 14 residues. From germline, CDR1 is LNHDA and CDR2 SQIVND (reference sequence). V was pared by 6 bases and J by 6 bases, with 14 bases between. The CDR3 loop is CASSQGNEAGELFF. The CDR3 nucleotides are TGTGCCAGTAGCCAGGGGAATGAGGCCGGGGAGCTGTTTTTT.

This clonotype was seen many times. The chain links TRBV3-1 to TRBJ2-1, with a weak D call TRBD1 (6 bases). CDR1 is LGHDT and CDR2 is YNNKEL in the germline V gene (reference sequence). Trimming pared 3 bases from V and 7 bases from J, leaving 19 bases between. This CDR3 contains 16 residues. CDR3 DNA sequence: TGTGCCAGCAGCCACTGGGGACAACCTACGGGGAATGAGCAGTTCTTC. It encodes CASSHWGQPTGNEQFF.

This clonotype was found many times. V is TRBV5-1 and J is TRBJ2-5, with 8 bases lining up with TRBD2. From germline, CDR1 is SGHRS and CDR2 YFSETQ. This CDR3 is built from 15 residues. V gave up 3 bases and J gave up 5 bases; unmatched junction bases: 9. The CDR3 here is CASSSNTGGAETQYF. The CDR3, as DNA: TGCGCCAGCAGCTCTAACACCGGGGGGGCGGAGACCCAGTACTTC.

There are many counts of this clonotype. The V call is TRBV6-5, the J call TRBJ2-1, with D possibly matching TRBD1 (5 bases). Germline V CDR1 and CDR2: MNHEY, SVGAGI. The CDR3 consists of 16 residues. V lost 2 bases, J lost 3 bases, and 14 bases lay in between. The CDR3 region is CASSYGRSGNYNEQFF. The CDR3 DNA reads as TGTGCCAGCAGTTACGGGCGGTCAGGGAACTACAATGAGCAGTTCTTC.

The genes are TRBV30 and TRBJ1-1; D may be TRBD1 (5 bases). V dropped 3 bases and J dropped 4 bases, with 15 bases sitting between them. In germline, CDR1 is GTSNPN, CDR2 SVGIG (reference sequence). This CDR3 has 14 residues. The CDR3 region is CAWSGSPGATEAFF. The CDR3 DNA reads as TGTGCCTGGAGCGGATCCCCCGGGGCCACTGAAGCTTTCTTT.

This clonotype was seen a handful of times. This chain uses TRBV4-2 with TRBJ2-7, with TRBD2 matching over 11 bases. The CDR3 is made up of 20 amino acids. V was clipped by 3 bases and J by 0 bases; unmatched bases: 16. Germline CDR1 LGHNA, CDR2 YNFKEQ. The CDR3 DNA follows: TGTGCCAGCAGCCACCCCTCGTCAGGAATAGCGGGAGGGACCTCCTACGAGCAGTACTTC. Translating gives CASSHPSSGIAGGTSYEQYF.

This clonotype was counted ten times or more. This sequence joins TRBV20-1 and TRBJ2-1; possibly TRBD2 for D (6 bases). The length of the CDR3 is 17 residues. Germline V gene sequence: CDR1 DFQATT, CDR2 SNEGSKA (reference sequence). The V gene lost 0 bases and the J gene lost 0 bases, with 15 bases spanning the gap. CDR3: CSARDSSSASSYNEQFF. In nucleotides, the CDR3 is TGCAGTGCTAGAGATTCCTCTAGCGCAAGCTCCTACAATGAGCAGTTCTTC.

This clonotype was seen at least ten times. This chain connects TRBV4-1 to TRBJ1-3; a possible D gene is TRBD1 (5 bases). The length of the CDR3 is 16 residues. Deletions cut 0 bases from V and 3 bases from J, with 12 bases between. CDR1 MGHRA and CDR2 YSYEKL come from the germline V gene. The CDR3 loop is CASSQDRAGYGNTIYF. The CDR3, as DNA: TGCGCCAGCAGCCAAGATCGGGCAGGGTATGGAAACACCATATATTTT.

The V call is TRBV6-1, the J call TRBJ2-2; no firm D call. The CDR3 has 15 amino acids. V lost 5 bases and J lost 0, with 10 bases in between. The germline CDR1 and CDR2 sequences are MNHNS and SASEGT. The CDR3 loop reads CASSILYSNTGELFF. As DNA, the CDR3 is TGTGCCAGCAGTATACTATACTCGAACACCGGGGAGCTGTTTTTT.

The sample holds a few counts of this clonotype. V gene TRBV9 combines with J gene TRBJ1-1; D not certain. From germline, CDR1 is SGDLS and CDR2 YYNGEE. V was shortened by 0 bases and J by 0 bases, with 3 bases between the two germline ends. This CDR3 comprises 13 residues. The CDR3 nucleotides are TGTGCCAGCAGCGTAGATATGAACACTGAAGCTTTCTTT. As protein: CASSVDMNTEAFF.

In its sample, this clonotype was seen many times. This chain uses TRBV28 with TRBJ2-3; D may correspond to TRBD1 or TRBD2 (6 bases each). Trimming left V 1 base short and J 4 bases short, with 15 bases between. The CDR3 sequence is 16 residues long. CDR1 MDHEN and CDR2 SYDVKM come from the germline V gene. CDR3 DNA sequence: TGTGCCAGCAGTTTATCATGGAGGGGGATTTCAGATACGCAGTATTTT. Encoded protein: CASSLSWRGISDTQYF.